This entry lists 23 T cell receptor beta chains sequenced from one sample in a study of CD4+ T cells in melanoma. Libraries were prepared by immunoSEQ multiplex PCR; TCRdb keeps only in-frame clonotypes and omits some of them. The data contain about 14,000 clones, around 70% of them singletons. Sequenced: cells from a culture (not recorded whether cultured in vitro). These receptors were collected from a human donor with melanoma.

The chain joins TRBV5-1 to TRBJ2-1, with 11 nucleotides matching TRBD2. CDR1 is SGHRS, CDR2 YFSETQ, per germline. The trim removed 1 base at V and 1 base at J, leaving 1 base unmatched. This CDR3 comprises 16 residues. As DNA, the CDR3 is TGCGCCAGCAGCTTGACTAGCGGGGGTTCCTACAATGAGCAGTTCTTC. This sequence encodes CASSLTSGGSYNEQFF.

The chain carries TRBV11-3 and TRBJ2-3, with 7 bases aligning to TRBD1. This CDR3 has 14 amino acids. V trimming: 5 bases; J trimming: 4 bases; junction bases outside the gene matches: 6. Germline V gene sequence: CDR1 SGHNT, CDR2 YENEEA. The CDR3 spells CASSLSTGSDTQYF. The CDR3 DNA is TGTGCCAGCAGCCTGTCGACAGGGTCAGATACGCAGTATTTT.

The chain uses TRBV30 and TRBJ1-1; D unresolved. Per the germline V gene, CDR1 is GTSNPN and CDR2 is SVGIG (reference sequence). Trimming shortened V by 4 bases and J by 4 bases, and 16 bases separated the two germline ends. This CDR3 spans 14 amino acids. The CDR3 sequence: CAWTLLLGSTEAFF. Here the CDR3 DNA reads TGTGCCTGGACCCTCCTCCTAGGGTCCACTGAAGCTTTCTTT.

In its sample, this clone was seen once. The chain couples TRBV19 to TRBJ1-1; a weak D match, TRBD1 (5 bases). Germline V gives CDR1 LNHDA, CDR2 SQIVND (reference sequence). The CDR3 length is 17 residues. V gave up 7 bases and J gave up 4 bases, with 25 bases separating them. The CDR3 nucleotides are TGTGCCAGTAACAGAGGGCTTTTAAGGGGCCAAGGCACTGAAGCTTTCTTT. It codes for CASNRGLLRGQGTEAFF.

J is TRBJ1-1 and V is TRBV7-8; the D gene is possibly TRBD1 (6 bases). The V and J ends lost 4 bases and 6 bases respectively, with 12 bases between them. Per the germline V gene, CDR1 is SGHVS and CDR2 is FQNEAQ. This CDR3 is built from 13 residues. CDR3 loop: CASSWTDNAEAFF. The CDR3 DNA reads as TGTGCCAGCAGCTGGACAGACAACGCTGAAGCTTTCTTT.

V gene TRBV27 combines with J gene TRBJ2-2, with 10 bases aligning to TRBD2. The V gene end was trimmed by 6 bases and the J gene end by 3 bases; junction bases not matched to a gene: 13. Germline-derived CDR1 and CDR2 are MNHEY and SMNVEV (reference sequence). This CDR3 has 18 residues. The CDR3 sequence: CASRARLERGGYTGELFF. The DNA of the CDR3 is TGTGCCAGCAGGGCTCGGTTAGAGCGGGGGGGTTACACCGGGGAGCTGTTTTTT.

This chain links TRBV5-1 with TRBJ1-6; TRBD1 might be the D (6 bases). CDR3 length equals 16 residues. Trimming removed 3 bases from V and 4 bases from J, with 14 bases in between. CDR1 SGHRS and CDR2 YFSETQ come from the germline V gene. The CDR3 nucleotides are TGCGCCAGCAGCTCCCAGGGGTCCTCATATAATTCACCCCTCCACTTT. This codes for CASSSQGSSYNSPLHF.

The V call is TRBV2, the J call TRBJ1-6, with D tentatively TRBD1 (6 bases). The CDR3 runs to 14 residues. Germline V CDR1 and CDR2: SNHLY, FYNNEI. Trimming took 3 bases from V and 6 from J, leaving 9 bases between them. CDR3: CASSDRGSNSPLHF. Here the CDR3 DNA reads TGTGCCAGCAGTGACAGGGGCTCTAATTCACCCCTCCACTTT. Using reference TRBV2 and TRBJ1-6 for the parts outside the CDR3, the full variable domain is EPEVTQTPSHQVTQMGQEVILRCVPISNHLYFYWYRQILGQKVEFLVSFYNNEISEKSEIFDDQFSVERPDGSNFTLKIRSTKLEDSAMYFCASSDRGSNSPLHFGNGTRLTVT.

In this sample, this clone turned up a few times. The J gene is TRBJ2-5, the V gene TRBV10-2; TRBD2 matches at 14 bases. With V trimmed by 6 bases and J by 5 bases, 5 bases remained unmatched. The CDR3 extends over 15 amino acids. Germline V gene data show CDR1 as WSHSY and CDR2 as SAAADI. CDR3 nucleotide sequence: TGCGCCAGCAGAGGGACTAGCGGGGGCCGGGAGACCCAGTACTTC. Protein sequence: CASRGTSGGRETQYF.

The chain carries TRBV7-2 and TRBJ2-3; no clear D gene. V lost 0 bases to trimming and J lost 4 bases, with 5 bases between them. This CDR3 is 13 amino acids long. Germline assignment: CDR1 SGHTA and CDR2 FQGNSA. CDR3 nucleotides: TGTGCCAGCAGCTTAGCTATCGCAGATACGCAGTATTTT. Amino acid sequence: CASSLAIADTQYF.

This clone was found once. CDR3 protein: CASSLDSANYGYTF. As DNA, the CDR3 is TGCGCCAGCAGCTTGGACAGTGCTAACTATGGCTACACCTTC. This chain links TRBV5-1 with TRBJ1-2, with D unresolved. The CDR3 runs 14 residues. The V end was cut by 0 bases, the J end by 0 bases, with 6 bases between. Per the germline V gene, CDR1 is SGHRS and CDR2 is YFSETQ.

This sequence joins TRBV18 and TRBJ1-5; unclear D gene. Germline V CDR1 and CDR2: KGHSH, LQKENI. The ends were cut back, 2 bases at V and 1 base at J, with 6 bases in the middle. CDR3 length equals 14 residues. This CDR3 is CASSPGESNQPQHF. Here the CDR3 DNA reads TGTGCCAGCTCACCAGGGGAAAGCAATCAGCCCCAGCATTTT.

This clone was counted a few times. The genes are TRBV6-6 and TRBJ2-7; 8 nucleotides align to TRBD1. Per the germline V gene, CDR1 is MNHNY and CDR2 is SVGAGI (reference sequence). J was trimmed by 4 bases and V by 2 bases; bases with no gene match: 1. The CDR3 runs 13 residues. CDR3 bases: TGTGCCAGCAGTTACGACAGGGGTTACGAGCAGTACTTC. As protein: CASSYDRGYEQYF.

The chain is built from TRBV5-1 and TRBJ2-1; 8 bases agree with TRBD1. CDR1 is SGHRS and CDR2 is YFSETQ in the germline V gene. The length of the CDR3 is 15 residues. V gave up 1 base and J gave up 4 bases; unmatched junction bases: 4. This CDR3 reads CASSLRQGPYNEQFF. For the CDR3, the DNA is TGCGCCAGCAGCTTGAGACAGGGGCCGTACAATGAGCAGTTCTTC.

This clone was counted once. The chain carries TRBV6-1 and TRBJ2-5, with TRBD1 matching 8 bases. The CDR3 runs 16 residues. The ends lost 1 base at V and 5 bases at J; junction bases unmatched: 9. The germline gives CDR1 MNHNS, CDR2 SASEGT. Written as DNA, the CDR3 is TGTGCCAGCAGTGAAGTGGGACAGGCAGATAGGGAGACCCAGTACTTC. Amino acid sequence: CASSEVGQADRETQYF.

This chain joins TRBV4-1 and TRBJ2-1, with 12 positions matching TRBD1. Germline V gene sequence: CDR1 MGHRA, CDR2 YSYEKL. The CDR3 length is 13 residues. V was pared by 6 bases and J by 12 bases, with 6 bases of the junction left unmatched. CDR3 DNA: TGCGCCAGCAGTAAGGGGACAGGGGGCTCGCAGTTCTTC. Translating gives CASSKGTGGSQFF.

In its sample, this clone was seen once. The CDR3 bases are TGTGCCAGCCAGGACAGGGGCGATTATAGCAATCAGCCCCAGCATTTT. It is translated as CASQDRGDYSNQPQHF. The chain employs TRBV6-6 and TRBJ1-5, with TRBD1 identical over 9 bases. The V gene end was trimmed by 8 bases and the J gene end by 0 bases; junction bases not matched to a gene: 8. Germline loops: CDR1 MNHNY, CDR2 SVGAGI (reference sequence). The CDR3 extends over 16 amino acids.

This clone is a singleton in its sample. A read error is possible here, since a much larger clone lies one base away. The chain couples TRBV6-4 to TRBJ1-2; TRBD1 matches 7 bases. The CDR3 extends over 13 amino acids. Germline V gives CDR1 MRHNA, CDR2 SNTAGT. Germline trimming cut 4 bases from V and 8 bases from J; bases unmatched to any gene: 7. Here the CDR3 reads CASSVDRAEGYTF. In DNA form, the CDR3 reads TGTGCCAGCAGTGTAGACAGGGCGGAGGGCTACACCTTC.

V gene TRBV7-3 combines with J gene TRBJ2-5; TRBD2 aligns across 8 bases. CDR1 is SGHTA and CDR2 is FQGTGA in the germline V gene. V shed 5 bases and J 4 bases; nucleotides not matched to a gene: 3. The CDR3 extends over 13 amino acids. The CDR3 loop reads CASSRGGRETQYF. CDR3 DNA: TGTGCCAGCAGCCGGGGGGGGCGAGAGACCCAGTACTTC.

The chain combines TRBV7-2 with TRBJ1-5; D uncertain. The V and J ends lost 5 bases and 5 bases respectively, with 7 bases between them. Germline V gene sequence: CDR1 SGHTA, CDR2 FQGNSA. This CDR3 is 12 amino acids long. CDR3 sequence: CASSPVDQPQHF. DNA of the CDR3: TGTGCCAGCAGCCCAGTAGATCAGCCCCAGCATTTT.

The chain joins TRBV7-9 to TRBJ2-2; perhaps D is TRBD1 or TRBD2 (7 bases each). Trimming shortened V by 3 bases and J by 0 bases, and 11 bases separated the two germline ends. This CDR3 is built from 16 residues. CDR1 and CDR2 (germline): SEHNR, FQNEAQ (reference sequence). The chain's CDR3 is CASSLGGTANTGELFF. The DNA of the CDR3 is TGTGCCAGCAGCTTGGGAGGGACAGCGAACACCGGGGAGCTGTTTTTT. Complete variable domain (other parts from reference TRBV7-9 and TRBJ2-2): DTGVSQNPRHKITKRGQNVTFRCDPISEHNRLYWYRQTLGQGPEFLTYFQNEAQLEKSRLLSDRFSAERPKGSFSTLEIQRTEQGDSAMYLCASSLGGTANTGELFFGEGSRLTVL.

The chain has TRBV28 and TRBJ1-4, with TRBD1 matching 7 bases. Germline loops: CDR1 MDHEN, CDR2 SYDVKM. Trimming cost V 8 bases and J 10 bases; bases outside gene matches: 4. The CDR3 runs 11 residues. The CDR3 nucleotides read TGTGCCAGCCAGGGGGAGGGAAAACTGTTTTTT. It yields the protein CASQGEGKLFF.

The chain combines TRBV30 with TRBJ1-1; maybe TRBD1 (6 bases). The CDR3 is 15 amino acids. Germline-derived CDR1 and CDR2 are GTSNPN and SVGIG (reference sequence). Trimming removed 2 bases at V and 1 base at J, with 14 bases between. This CDR3 reads CAWSHPGASNTEAFF. The CDR3 nucleotides read TGTGCCTGGAGTCACCCAGGGGCCTCGAACACTGAAGCTTTCTTT.